One and the same sample provided the 23 T cell receptor beta chains below, sequenced in a study of blood T cell repertoires in COVID-19. Clones were sequenced by immunoSEQ multiplex PCR, and TCRdb holds only the in-frame ones, with some missing. Here the sample spans about 94,000 clones, about 80% being singletons. Specimen: peripheral blood. The origin of the receptors is a human donor in a cohort sampled during active COVID-19.

V gene TRBV9 combines with J gene TRBJ2-2, with TRBD2 as a possible D gene (5 bases). CDR1 and CDR2 (germline): SGDLS, YYNGEE. This CDR3 has 12 amino acids. V was shortened by 2 bases and J by 8 bases, with 7 bases between the two germline ends. The CDR3 spells CASSVAGGELFF. CDR3 nucleotide sequence: TGTGCCAGCAGCGTGGCGGGTGGGGAGCTGTTTTTT.

The V gene is TRBV2, the J gene TRBJ1-2; a possible D gene is TRBD1 (5 bases). This CDR3 contains 13 residues. Trimming stripped 3 bases from V and 6 bases from J, with 11 bases between. Germline V gene sequence: CDR1 SNHLY, CDR2 FYNNEI. The CDR3 here is CASSEEGRDGYTF. CDR3 bases: TGTGCCAGCAGTGAGGAGGGCAGGGATGGCTACACCTTC.

The chain carries TRBV27 and TRBJ2-3, with 7 bases lining up with TRBD2. The V gene's germline CDR1 is MNHEY and CDR2 SMNVEV (reference sequence). The V and J ends lost 1 base and 0 bases, in that order; junction bases with no gene match: 4. The CDR3 consists of 16 residues. In nucleotides, the CDR3 is TGTGCCAGCAGTTTATTGGCTAGCGGAAGCACAGATACGCAGTATTTT. It codes for CASSLLASGSTDTQYF.

This CDR3 is CASSLVKALYSPLHF. Here the CDR3 DNA reads TGTGCCAGCAGCTTAGTGAAAGCTTTGTATTCACCCCTCCACTTT. V usage is TRBV7-8 and J usage is TRBJ1-6; D remains unclear. The CDR3 has 15 amino acids. Trimming took 1 base from V and 8 from J, leaving 12 bases between them. The V gene's germline CDR1 is SGHVS and CDR2 FQNEAQ.

J is TRBJ2-7 and V is TRBV7-2, with 9 bases matching TRBD2. Germline CDR1 and CDR2: SGHTA and FQGNSA. CDR3 length: 15 residues. Trimming cost V 0 bases and J 4 bases; bases outside gene matches: 4. CDR3 region: CASSLASGSQYEQYF. CDR3 DNA sequence: TGTGCCAGCAGCTTAGCTAGCGGGAGTCAATACGAGCAGTACTTC.

This clone has just a few counts. This sequence joins TRBV28 and TRBJ1-5, with D possibly TRBD1 on 5 matching bases. Germline CDR1 MDHEN, CDR2 SYDVKM. CDR3 length: 14 residues. V was cut by 7 bases and J by 2 bases, with 12 bases left in between. The CDR3 reads CASILGGGNQPQHF. Here the CDR3 DNA reads TGTGCCAGCATCTTAGGAGGGGGCAATCAGCCCCAGCATTTT. Combining the CDR3 with reference TRBV28 and TRBJ1-5 gives the whole variable domain DVKVTQSSRYLVKRTGEKVFLECVQDMDHENMFWYRQDPGLGLRLIYFSYDVKMKEKGDIPEGYSVSREKKERFSLILESASTNQTSMYLCASILGGGNQPQHFGDGTRLSIL.

The chain is built from TRBV9 and TRBJ2-7; 14 nucleotides align to TRBD2. Looked up from germline, CDR1 is SGDLS and CDR2 is YYNGEE. V shed 4 bases, J shed 4 bases, and the junction held 4 bases outside the gene matches. The CDR3 has 15 residues. CDR3 residues: CASSPRTSGRYEQYF. CDR3 in DNA: TGTGCCAGCAGCCCCCGGACTAGCGGGAGGTACGAGCAGTACTTC.

The chain recombines TRBV20-1 with TRBJ2-7, with TRBD2 identical over 12 bases. The J segment lost 0 bases and the V segment lost 3 bases, leaving 6 bases of the junction unmatched. The CDR3 runs to 16 residues. Germline lookup yields CDR1 DFQATT and CDR2 SNEGSKA (reference sequence). CDR3 nucleotides: TGCAGTGCTAGTTCCCTAGCGGGAGGGAGCTCCTACGAGCAGTACTTC. Protein sequence: CSASSLAGGSSYEQYF.

V gene TRBV11-2 combines with J gene TRBJ1-2; no definite D call. Germline V gene sequence: CDR1 SGHAT, CDR2 FQNNGV. CDR3 length equals 13 residues. V shed 5 bases and J shed 8 bases, with 15 bases lying between them. The CDR3 is CASSPGSGKGYTF. The CDR3 nucleotides are TGTGCCAGCAGCCCCGGATCGGGGAAAGGCTACACCTTC.

This clone was counted between two and nine times. DNA for the CDR3: TGTGCCAGCAGTGAGCAACAGGGGGTATACTATGGCTACACCTTC. Translated: CASSEQQGVYYGYTF. The genes are TRBV2 and TRBJ1-2, with 8 bases identical to TRBD1. CDR1 is SNHLY and CDR2 is FYNNEI in the germline V gene. V was clipped by 3 bases and J by 3 bases; unmatched bases: 6. This CDR3 comprises 15 residues. Drawing the rest from reference TRBV2 and TRBJ1-2, the complete variable domain is EPEVTQTPSHQVTQMGQEVILRCVPISNHLYFYWYRQILGQKVEFLVSFYNNEISEKSEIFDDQFSVERPDGSNFTLKIRSTKLEDSAMYFCASSEQQGVYYGYTFGSGTRLTVV.

The CDR3 region is CASSQVGSGSLSYEQYF. For the CDR3, the DNA is TGTGCCAGCAGCCAAGTTGGTAGCGGGAGTTTATCCTACGAGCAGTACTTC. The genes are TRBV3-1 (or the pseudogene TRBV3-2) and TRBJ2-7, with 9 bases fitting TRBD2. The germline V gene encodes CDR1 LGHDT and CDR2 YNNKEL (reference sequence). J gave up 1 base and V 1 base, and 8 bases lay outside the gene matches. The CDR3 extends over 17 amino acids.

The chain carries TRBV6-5 and TRBJ1-2; 9 bases line up with TRBD1. Germline loops: CDR1 MNHEY, CDR2 SVGAGI. The length of the CDR3 is 15 residues. V lost 9 bases and J lost 8; bases outside the gene matches: 16. In DNA, the CDR3 is TGTGCCAGAACTTTAGCGGACAGGGGTCGGGGAGGCTACACCTTC. Protein sequence: CARTLADRGRGGYTF.

The chain employs TRBV28 and TRBJ2-1; 7 nucleotides match TRBD2. Looked up from germline, CDR1 is MDHEN and CDR2 is SYDVKM. The V segment lost 7 bases and the J segment 7 bases; nucleotides outside the gene matches: 10. The CDR3 length is 14 residues. The CDR3 spells CASIKSGVSNEQFF. The CDR3 nucleotides read TGTGCCAGCATCAAAAGCGGGGTCTCAAATGAGCAGTTCTTC. The full variable domain, rest sourced from reference TRBV28 and TRBJ2-1, is DVKVTQSSRYLVKRTGEKVFLECVQDMDHENMFWYRQDPGLGLRLIYFSYDVKMKEKGDIPEGYSVSREKKERFSLILESASTNQTSMYLCASIKSGVSNEQFFGPGTRLTVL.

This rearrangement joins TRBV10-3 to TRBJ1-1; D is possibly TRBD1 (6 bases). CDR3 length: 13 amino acids. V gave up 6 bases and J gave up 3 bases, with 11 bases separating them. Per the germline V gene, CDR1 is ENHRY and CDR2 is SYGVKD. The CDR3: CAISAQGDTEAFF. The DNA for the CDR3 is TGTGCCATCAGCGCACAGGGTGACACTGAAGCTTTCTTT.

This chain joins TRBV25-1 and TRBJ1-1, with D possibly TRBD1 on 5 matching bases. Trimming cost V 6 bases and J 1 base, with 9 bases left between them. This CDR3 comprises 13 residues. Per germline, CDR1 MGHDK and CDR2 SYGVNS. The DNA of the CDR3 is TGTGCCAGCAGGGGACTTTGGAACACTGAAGCTTTCTTT. It specifies CASRGLWNTEAFF.

This sequence joins TRBV3-1 (or the pseudogene TRBV3-2) and TRBJ2-7; 9 nucleotides agree with TRBD2. Germline V gives CDR1 LGHDT, CDR2 YNNKEL (reference sequence). Losses at the gene ends were 8 bases for V and 6 bases for J; bases not matched to a gene: 11. This CDR3 is built from 14 residues. CDR3 sequence reads: CASATAGGKVEQYF. For the CDR3, the DNA is TGTGCCAGCGCCACAGCGGGAGGAAAGGTCGAGCAGTACTTC.

The chain is built from TRBV7-9 and TRBJ1-3; D is possibly TRBD1 (6 bases). Between the trimmed V and J ends, which lost 5 bases and 2 bases, there was a span of 13 bases. Germline loops: CDR1 SEHNR, CDR2 FQNEAQ (reference sequence). The CDR3 covers 15 residues. CDR3 DNA: TGTGCCAGCAGCCCACAGGGATCAACTGGAAACACCATATATTTT. Translation: CASSPQGSTGNTIYF.

The chain couples TRBV12-3 or TRBV12-4 to TRBJ2-7; TRBD2 might be the D (5 bases). This CDR3 spans 11 amino acids. Trimming cost V 6 bases and J 6 bases, with 9 bases left between them. The CDR3 nucleotides read TGTGCCAGCAGCCGGGGTTTCGAGCAGTACTTC. Protein: CASSRGFEQYF.

This clone was observed a single time. The chain uses TRBV2 and TRBJ2-6; possible D gene TRBD2, 5 bases. There are 14 residues in the CDR3. Germline assignment: CDR1 SNHLY and CDR2 FYNNEI. V shed 9 bases and J shed 2 bases, with 11 bases lying between them. The CDR3 loop reads CASRGPAGANVLTF. CDR3 in DNA: TGTGCCAGTCGCGGGCCCGCTGGGGCCAACGTCCTGACTTTC.

The sample holds one count of this clone. The rearrangement uses TRBV6-5 and TRBJ1-2; 9 bases align to TRBD1. The CDR3 is 15 amino acids. From germline, CDR1 is MNHEY and CDR2 SVGAGI. Unmatched junction bases numbered 9, after V lost 2 bases and J lost 8 bases. CDR3 protein: CASSYNVQGARGYTF. As DNA, the CDR3 is TGTGCCAGCAGTTACAACGTACAGGGGGCAAGGGGCTACACCTTC.

This clone was seen more than once but under ten times. V is TRBV6-5 and J is TRBJ2-1; D unresolved. The V and J ends lost 2 bases and 2 bases respectively, with 4 bases between them. The length of the CDR3 is 13 residues. Germline V gives CDR1 MNHEY, CDR2 SVGAGI. The CDR3 DNA is TGTGCCAGCAGTTACGCAGCCTACAATGAGCAGTTCTTC. It encodes CASSYAAYNEQFF.

The V gene is TRBV20-1, the J gene TRBJ2-7, with a possible D match to TRBD2 (5 bases). The ends were cut back, 3 bases at V and 1 base at J, with 16 bases in the middle. Germline V CDR1 and CDR2: DFQATT, SNEGSKA (reference sequence). This CDR3 has 15 residues. CDR3 loop: CSASGSRAGSYEQYF. The CDR3 coding sequence is TGCAGTGCTAGTGGTTCGAGGGCAGGTTCCTACGAGCAGTACTTC.

This clone was counted ten times or more. V and J are TRBV4-1 and TRBJ2-1; maybe TRBD1 (5 bases). V lost 7 bases to trimming and J lost 6 bases, with 16 bases between them. The CDR3 covers 14 residues. Germline V lookup: CDR1 MGHRA, CDR2 YSYEKL. CDR3 residues: CASMDTSSGNEQFF. The CDR3 region has the DNA TGCGCCAGCATGGACACCTCCTCGGGCAATGAGCAGTTCTTC.